The sequence of this TCR beta chain was determined in a study of blood T cell repertoires in COVID-19. Study context: The study drew acute and convalescent COVID-19 samples from the United States, Italy and Spain.

Only in-frame clones appear in the TCRdb table, and some are missing; sequencing was by immunoSEQ multiplex PCR. This sample has approximately 250,000 clones, with 75% to 85% found just once. CDR3 length equals 15 residues. CDR1 is MNHEY and CDR2 is SMNVEV in the germline V gene (reference sequence). Trimming cost V 2 bases and J 7 bases; bases outside gene matches: 1. This clonotype was obtained from a woman aged 50 to 60 with acute or convalescent COVID-19. Sample: peripheral blood. The genes are TRBV27 and TRBJ2-1; 14 nucleotides match TRBD2. The CDR3 nucleotides read TGTGCCAGCAGTTTAGGACTAGCGGGAGGAAATGAGCAGTTCTTC. Translating it yields CASSLGLAGGNEQFF.